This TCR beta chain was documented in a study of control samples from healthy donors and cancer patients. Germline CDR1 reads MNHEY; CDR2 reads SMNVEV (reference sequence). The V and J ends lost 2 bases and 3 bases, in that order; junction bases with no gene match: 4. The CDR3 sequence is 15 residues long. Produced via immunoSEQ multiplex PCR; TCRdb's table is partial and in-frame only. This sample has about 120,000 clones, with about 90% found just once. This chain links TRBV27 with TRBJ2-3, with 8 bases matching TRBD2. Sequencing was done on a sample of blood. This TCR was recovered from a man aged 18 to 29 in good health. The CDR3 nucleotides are TGTGCCAGCAGTTTAACGGGAGGGCCAACAGATACGCAGTATTTT. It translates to CASSLTGGPTDTQYF.